The TCR beta chain described here comes from a study of shared T cell receptors in the human thymus. Measured with immunoSEQ multiplex PCR; TCRdb has only the in-frame clones, and not every one. This repertoire shows about 500,000 clones, approximately 78% found once; its top ten account for roughly 0.013%. The V and J ends lost 9 bases and 4 bases, in that order; junction bases with no gene match: 7. CDR3 length: 13 residues. Germline V CDR1 and CDR2: LNHDA, SQIVND (reference sequence). The sample also formed part of further work on human thymus T cells. That publication notes: Resections that were taken during corrective heart surgery supplied the thymus tissue. Highly overlapping thymic repertoires among unrelated individuals were reported in related research.

Sample: thymocytes. The rearrangement links TRBV19 to TRBJ1-2, with 8 bases identical to TRBD1. The source is a boy under two years old with a congenital heart defect. The chain's CDR3 is CASGRDRLYGYTF. Here the CDR3 DNA reads TGTGCCAGCGGGCGGGACAGGCTCTATGGCTACACCTTC.